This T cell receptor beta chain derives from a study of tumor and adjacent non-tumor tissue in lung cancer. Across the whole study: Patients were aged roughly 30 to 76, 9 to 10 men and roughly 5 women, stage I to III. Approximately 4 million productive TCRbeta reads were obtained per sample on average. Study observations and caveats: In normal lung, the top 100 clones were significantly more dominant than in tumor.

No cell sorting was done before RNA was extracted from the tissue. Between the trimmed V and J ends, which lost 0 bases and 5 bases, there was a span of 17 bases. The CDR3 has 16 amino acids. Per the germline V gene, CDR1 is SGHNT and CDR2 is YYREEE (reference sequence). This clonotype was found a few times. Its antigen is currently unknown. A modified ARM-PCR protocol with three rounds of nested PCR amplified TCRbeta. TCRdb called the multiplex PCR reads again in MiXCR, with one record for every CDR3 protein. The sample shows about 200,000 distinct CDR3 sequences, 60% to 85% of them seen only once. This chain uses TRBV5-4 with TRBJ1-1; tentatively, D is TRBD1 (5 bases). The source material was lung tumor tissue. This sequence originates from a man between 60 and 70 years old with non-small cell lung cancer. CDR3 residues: CASSLGGIGGGTEAFF. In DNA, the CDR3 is TGTGCCAGCAGCTTGGGGGGGATCGGAGGAGGGACTGAAGCTTTCTTT.